Included here is one T cell receptor (beta chain) sequence, with context. The clone's antigen remains unknown. Base qualities are not at hand, and no much larger clone is one base apart. The collaborating institutions used their own protocols to collect whole blood in K2EDTA tubes. Collaborator samples were shipped for TCRbeta analysis as frozen whole blood, isolated PBMCs, or DNA extracted from either sample type. TCRbeta CDR3 regions were amplified from genomic DNA using the immunoSEQ Assay, a bias-controlled multiplex PCR. In the source study's methods: Within the assay, amplification of reference gene primers was used to estimate how many nucleated cells each sample contained. To quantify the absolute abundance of each unique TCRbeta CDR3 rearrangement, sequence reads were collapsed and filtered. Productive Simpson clonality was computed per sample as the square root of Simpson's diversity index over productive rearrangements. In TCRdb, the immuneACCESS table is reduced to in-frame sequences with V and J assigned. These tables do not hold every clone; where another copy was compared, an unresolved V gene accounts for under half, and the others remain unexplained. From that table come the V and J calls and clone size; the DNA was used to work out D and trimming. The sample yields roughly 58,000 clones; approximately 84% were counted once. The top ten constitute approximately 15% of the sample.

The entry originates in a study of blood T cell repertoires in COVID-19 (TCRdb year 2020). Background on the whole study: Collaborator samples came from the United States, Italy and Spain and covered acute and convalescent phases of COVID-19. Where HLA class I and class II types were available, the types were taken from metadata supplied by the sample provider, not from assay-based typing. The dataset comprised deeply sampled blood TCRbeta repertoires from subjects exposed to, actively infected with, or recovered from COVID-19. The prospective study material was composed of cDNA or gDNA derived from T cells, B-cell-depleted T cells, or PBMCs. The samples were drawn from the first 160 participants of the ongoing ImmuneRACE study and from 1,254 subjects provided by 6 global collaborators. Nearly every sample came with metadata listing a de-identified subject ID, COVID-19 status, age in years and sex. A freely available public database, intended as a resource for researchers studying the immune response to SARS-CoV-2, is where the repertoires were released.

The germline V gene (reference sequence) specifies LGHDT as CDR1 and YNNKEL as CDR2. From its cysteine to its phenylalanine, the CDR3 spans 12 amino acids. Just the 36-base CDR3 DNA is kept, in frame starting at base 1. Between the V and J ends, shortened by 4 bases and 8 bases respectively, the junction contains 8 bases. What the research found in general, with its limitations: The amount of clinical and demographic metadata varied by source and participant and was provided uncurated.

The material sequenced was peripheral blood. This chain joins TRBV3-1 (or the pseudogene TRBV3-2) to TRBJ2-2; the D segment could be TRBD2, given 6 matching bases. This TCR came from a man aged 70-80 years with active COVID-19. Here is the DNA: TGTGCCAGCAGCCGGGGGAGGGGGGAGCTGTTTTTT. This encodes CASSRGRGELFF.